This T cell receptor (beta chain) was documented in a study of neurological immune-mediated disorders. Turning to this clonotype: Antigen unknown.

The authors produced cDNA by 5'RACE using 10-nucleotide random UMIs. Each CDR3 protein gets one entry after TCRdb re-called the 5' RACE reads with MiXCR. The sample includes 65,000 to 85,000 distinct CDR3 sequences, approximately 6% seen only once; the top ten take 6.5% to 9%. As to time point: longitudinal time-point 2. PBMCs stored at -80 C, 2 million in total, were the source of the unsorted libraries. The germline V gene has CDR1 SGHVS and CDR2 FQNEAQ. V was pared by 7 bases and J by 14 bases, with 13 bases of the junction left unmatched. This CDR3 has 13 residues. Study results and limitations: None of the CDR3 amino acid sequences of expanded clones were shared across subjects, and this suggested private repertoires in all groups. One related-CDR3 cluster, found by phylogenetic grouping, held repertoires of 18 of 34 multiple sclerosis patients and is a possible signature.

This clonotype originated in a woman aged 55-75 years with multiple sclerosis. The chain employs TRBV7-8 and TRBJ2-1; 8 positions agree with TRBD2. Sequenced material: PBMCs. CDR3 bases: TGTGCCAGCAACCCAGCCCGGGGGGGCTTGGAGTTCTTC. Its translation is CASNPARGGLEFF.